This T cell receptor (beta chain) was obtained from a study of CXCR4 blockade with PD-1 therapy in pancreatic cancer. Study results and caveats: Antigen-specificity overlap of convergent dominant clones remained unconfirmed. Tumors were clonally expanded, mean 0.14 versus 0.05 in healthy blood.

CDR1 SQVTM and CDR2 ANQGSEA come from the germline V gene. V dropped 5 bases and J dropped 4 bases, with 16 bases sitting between them. This CDR3 comprises 14 residues. Data came from immunoSEQ multiplex PCR; TCRdb stores just in-frame clones and leaves some out. In the table there are over 15,000 clones, around 70% of which are singletons. Comments on this clone: Its cognate antigen is unknown.

The sample comprised tumor tissue. V is TRBV29-1 and J is TRBJ2-3, with D possibly matching TRBD2 (6 bases). The clonotype was recovered from a human donor with pancreatic ductal adenocarcinoma. The CDR3 nucleotides are TGCAGCGTTAGTAAAGGACTAAACGCAGATACGCAGTATTTT. Encoded protein: CSVSKGLNADTQYF.